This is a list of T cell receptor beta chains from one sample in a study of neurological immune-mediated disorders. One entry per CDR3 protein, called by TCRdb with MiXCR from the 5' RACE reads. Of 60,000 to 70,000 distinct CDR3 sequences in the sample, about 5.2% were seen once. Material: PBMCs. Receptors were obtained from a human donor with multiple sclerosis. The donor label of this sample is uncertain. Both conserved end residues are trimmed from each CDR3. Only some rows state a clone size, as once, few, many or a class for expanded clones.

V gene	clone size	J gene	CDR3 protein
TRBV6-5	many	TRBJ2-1	ASSPQGQVGNEQF
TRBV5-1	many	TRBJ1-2	ASSLQGANYGYT
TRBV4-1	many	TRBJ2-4	ASSHLRGVSGPLAKNIQY
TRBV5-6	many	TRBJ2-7	ASSTGANYEQY
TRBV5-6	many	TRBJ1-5	ASSCGGCGNQPQH
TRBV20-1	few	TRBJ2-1	SARDPRGRSYNEQF
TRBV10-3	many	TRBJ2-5	AITRGGGPILQETQY
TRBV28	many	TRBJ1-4	ASSFRGAATNEKLF
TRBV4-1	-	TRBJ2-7	ASSQQGGPYEQY
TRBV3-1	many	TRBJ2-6	ASSQETVSGANVLT
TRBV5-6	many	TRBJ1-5	ASSLSPGQGRRNQPQH
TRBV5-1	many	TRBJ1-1	ASSLEVGNTEAF
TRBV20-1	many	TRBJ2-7	SAAPQGPFYEQY
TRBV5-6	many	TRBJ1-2	ASSLDRDFTNYGYT
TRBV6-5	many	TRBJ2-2	ASSGGPTNTGELF
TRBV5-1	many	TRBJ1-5	ASSLQGESNQPQH
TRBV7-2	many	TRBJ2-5	ASSLDDSQETQY
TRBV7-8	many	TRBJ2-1	ASSFERGDEQF
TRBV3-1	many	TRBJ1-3	ASSHPQGPFSGNTIY
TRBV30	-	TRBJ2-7	AWSLGAYEQY
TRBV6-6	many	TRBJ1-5	ASSRGTSNGQPQH
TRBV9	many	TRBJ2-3	ASSVGPNGLVITDTQY
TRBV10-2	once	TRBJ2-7	ASSGGGYEQY
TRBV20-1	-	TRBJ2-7	SARVTTGEQY
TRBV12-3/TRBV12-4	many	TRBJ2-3	ASNIAGGHTDTQY
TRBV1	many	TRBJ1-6	TSSQGQLFYNSPLH
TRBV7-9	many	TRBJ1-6	ASSPWTGGRNSPLH
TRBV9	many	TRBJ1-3	ASSVRAAGNTIY
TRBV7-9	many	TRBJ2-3	ASSTGSQGVEQY
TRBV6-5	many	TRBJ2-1	ASSDLDSVGSDEQF
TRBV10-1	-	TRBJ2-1	ASSDPQGYNEQF
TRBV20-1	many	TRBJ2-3	SAGKGESSTDTQY
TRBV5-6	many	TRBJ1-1	ASSWGGTPNTEAF
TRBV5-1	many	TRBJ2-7	ASSRTGASYEQY
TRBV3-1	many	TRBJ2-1	ASSQTGGYNEQF
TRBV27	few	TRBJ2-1	ASSLGRRTAQF
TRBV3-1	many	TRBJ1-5	ASSLGHRYNQPQH
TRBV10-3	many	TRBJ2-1	AISVLKGSYNEQF
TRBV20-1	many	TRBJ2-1	SASSRGYNEQF
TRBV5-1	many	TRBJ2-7	ASSRPDRGEQY
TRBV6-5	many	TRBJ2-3	ASSYRAADTQY
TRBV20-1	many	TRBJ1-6	SAARGGSGRSPLH
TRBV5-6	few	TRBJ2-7	ASSLARDSFTYEQY
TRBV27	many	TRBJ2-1	ASRAYGGNSYNEQF
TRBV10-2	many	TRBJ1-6	ASSEFFKRKNNSPLH
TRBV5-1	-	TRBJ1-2	ASSFDTNYGYT
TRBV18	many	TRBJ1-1	ASSPPSMGIAF
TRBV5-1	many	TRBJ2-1	ASSHRTSGGHEYNEQF
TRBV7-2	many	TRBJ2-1	ASSFGTAYNEQF
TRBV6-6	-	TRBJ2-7	ASNQMSGGAKEQY
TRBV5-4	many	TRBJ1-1	ASSLAGETEAF
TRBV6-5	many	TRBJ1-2	ASSSTGGGNT
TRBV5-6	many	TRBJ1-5	ASSSYGEPQH
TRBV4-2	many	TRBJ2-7	ASSLRAHSSYEQY
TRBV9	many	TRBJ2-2	ASSVAGGSTGELF
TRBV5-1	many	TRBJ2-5	ASSLGNLRETQY